The entry below describes one T cell receptor (beta chain). As yet, its antigen is unknown. At sampling all donors were nominally healthy, likely with unrecorded immune exposures. The data derive from a study of cytomegalovirus exposure and HLA in healthy donors. Study conclusions and caveats: According to a later analysis, donors in an Asian-associated ancestry cluster reportedly had fewer N-insertions than the roughly 660-donor mean. In a later analysis, a missense DCLRE1C variant was linked to TCR beta V- and J-gene trimming. An analysis that came later showed most CMV-associated TCR beta chains appearing HLA-restricted.

In the PCR, 60 Vbeta and 13 Jbeta primers were used. TCRdb's table, derived via immunoSEQ multiplex PCR, lists solely in-frame clones and lacks some. This repertoire shows around 92,000 clones, roughly 80% found once; its top ten account for over 15%. Sequencing was done on a sample of PBMCs. This receptor was taken from a man aged 55 to 70 in good health and CMV-seropositive.

DNA for the CDR3: TGTGCCAGCAGTTTAACTGGACAGCCCGGGGAGCTGTTTTTT. Protein: CASSLTGQPGELFF. This chain uses TRBV27 with TRBJ2-2; D perhaps matches TRBD1 (6 bases). V was trimmed by 2 bases and J by 6 bases, leaving 10 bases between them. The CDR3 spans 14 residues. Germline lookup yields CDR1 MNHEY and CDR2 SMNVEV (reference sequence).